The T cell receptor (beta chain) under discussion was sequenced for a study of CD8+CD57+ T cells in acquired aplastic anemia. Across the study: Sorted CD4+ and CD8+ cells gave an average of about 3 ug of DNA.

The V gene's germline CDR1 is SGHDN and CDR2 FVKESK. Trimming pared 4 bases from V and 1 base from J, leaving 17 bases between. CDR3 length: 16 residues. Profiling that covered TCR beta VDJ and CDR3 relied on genomic DNA as its template. TCRdb reprocessed the reads via MiXCR and lists one record per CDR3 protein. The sample has under 350,000 distinct CDR3 sequences, roughly 53% seen once. Patients sequenced had flow cytometry evidence of CD8+CD57+ cell expansion. What was sequenced was sorted CD4+, CD8+, or CD8+CD57+ T cells (not recorded which) from PBMCs. The chain carries TRBV14 and TRBJ2-7; D remains ambiguous. This receptor was identified in a human donor with aplastic anemia. The CDR3 DNA sequence: TGTGCCAGCAGCCCAACGGAAGGACGGCTGTCCTACGAGCAGTACTTC. As protein: CASSPTEGRLSYEQYF.